One and the same sample provided the 4 T cell receptor beta chains below, sequenced in a study of blood T cells in healthy people across ages. Primers used in a second PCR of about 6 to 11 cycles were a sample-barcoded 5' primer and a J-beta primer mix. TCRdb reprocessed the 5' RACE reads via MiXCR and lists one record per CDR3 protein. The sample consists of roughly 1,000,000 distinct CDR3 sequences, about 23% of them appearing once. These records were also assigned to another study, of T cells of mothers and their children.

What was sequenced was blood. The receptors come from a girl aged 2 to 9 in good health.

There are many counts of this clonotype. The V gene is TRBV12-5, the J gene TRBJ2-3; D gene uncertain. From germline, CDR1 is LGHNT and CDR2 FRNRAP. V was clipped by 6 bases and J by 1 base, with 5 bases between them. This CDR3 contains 12 residues. The CDR3 nucleotides are TGTGCTAGTGGAGAGGGCACAGATACGCAGTATTTT. It codes for CASGEGTDTQYF.

Only a few counts were recorded for this clonotype. The V and J genes are TRBV5-4 and TRBJ2-4; the D is unclear. The CDR3 sequence is 17 residues long. V gave up 4 bases and J gave up 3 bases, with 20 bases separating them. Germline V CDR1 and CDR2: SGHNT, YYREEE (reference sequence). DNA for the CDR3: TGTGCCAGCAGCAGTCGCCGGAGTGGGCTTAACAAAAACATTCAGTACTTC. This sequence encodes CASSSRRSGLNKNIQYF.

This clonotype has just a few counts. This rearrangement joins TRBV7-9 to TRBJ1-4; tentatively, D is TRBD1 (6 bases). Trimming removed 11 bases from V and 5 bases from J, with 21 bases in between. CDR1 is SEHNR, CDR2 FQNEAQ, per germline (reference sequence). This CDR3 contains 15 residues. CDR3 DNA sequence: TGTGCCGGCATCAACCACGGGCAGGGGAATGAAAAACTGTTTTTT. Amino acid sequence: CAGINHGQGNEKLFF.

This clonotype was picked up a small number of times. This chain uses TRBV5-1 with TRBJ1-4; D is ambiguous. CDR1 is SGHRS, CDR2 YFSETQ, per germline. This CDR3 has 15 residues. The V end lost 5 bases, the J end lost 4 bases, and 15 bases lay between the germline ends. The CDR3 region is CASRPGEYFNEKLFF. Written as DNA, the CDR3 is TGCGCCAGCAGACCTGGAGAGTACTTTAATGAAAAACTGTTTTTT.